A single TCR beta chain is shown here with its context. The data were taken from a study of blood T cell repertoires in COVID-19. Study-wide background: PBMCs, B-cell-depleted T cells, or T cells were the source of the cDNA or gDNA that made up the material.

Authors' processing steps: Researchers report that nucleated cell counts were estimated from reference gene primer amplification. Profiled with immunoSEQ multiplex PCR; TCRdb holds only in-frame clones, not every one. V, J and clone size are those of that table, while D and trimming were read from the DNA. The sample lists 110,000 to 150,000 clones; around 90% were seen once. The sequencing sample was made of peripheral blood. This clonotype was obtained from a man between 65 and 80 years old with acute or convalescent COVID-19.

The CDR3 sequence is CASSYGTGGNTEAFF. The CDR3 nucleotides read TGCGCCAGCAGCTACGGGACAGGGGGGAACACTGAAGCTTTCTTT. The gene calls are TRBV4-1 and TRBJ1-1; 11 bases line up with TRBD1. The V gene end was trimmed by 5 bases and the J gene end by 1 base; junction bases not matched to a gene: 3. The CDR3 totals 15 residues. CDR1 is MGHRA, CDR2 YSYEKL, per germline.